This entry describes one T cell receptor (beta chain). This clonotype was seen a few times. What this receptor recognizes is not known. Nothing much larger sits one base from this clone, and base qualities are not available. The library was made by RT-PCR. Sequencing instrument: Illumina HiSeq 2500. TCRdb reran the public reads through fastp at Q25 and MiXCR, keeping productive beta chains. Rows are combined by CDR3 protein, so each entry shows the most common genes and DNA. Within this sample are more than 700,000 distinct CDR3 sequences, with roughly 20% of them counted one time only. Roughly 10% of the sample rests with the top ten. This entry is derived from a study of response to subunit inactivated influenza vaccine (dated by TCRdb to 2017 to 2018). Notes on the research overall: The study used deep quantitative T cell receptor repertoire profiling to track responses to a trivalent subunit inactivated influenza vaccine.

General conclusions and limits of the study: The authors suggested that each seasonal influenza vaccination may recruit only a limited number of new T cells.

The origin of this receptor is a man in his fifties who received an inactivated influenza vaccine. Donor details come from another sample of the same person, matched by shared clones. The source material was PBMCs from blood, sampled 5 days after vaccination.

The CDR3 here reads CASSLQQGAGEKLFF. The DNA sequence is as follows: TGTGCCAGCAGCTTACAACAGGGGGCGGGGGAAAAACTGTTTTTT. The chain employs TRBV7-2 and TRBJ1-4, and TRBD1 matches 9 of the central bases. From a lookup of the germline V gene, CDR1 and CDR2 are SGHTA and FQGNSA. Unmatched junction bases come to 6, with V trimmed by 2 bases and J by 8 bases. Spanning cysteine to phenylalanine, the CDR3 consists of 15 amino acids. Only the CDR3 DNA stays, 45 bases, in frame from base 1.